These T cell receptor beta chains were read from a single sample in a study of blood T cell repertoires in COVID-19. The data were produced by immunoSEQ multiplex PCR, yet TCRdb's version contains in-frame clones alone and is incomplete. The sample lists hundreds of thousands of clones; around 91% were seen once. Material for sequencing was PBMCs or T cells enriched from blood (not recorded which). The receptor set was obtained from a man aged 25 to 45 who had recovered from COVID-19. CDR3s include the opening cysteine and the closing phenylalanine or tryptophan. D genes are given only for firm matches. Only part of the rows carry a size: once, few, many, or a class if the clone is expanded.

>14|TRBD2|once|TRBJ2-1|TRBV6-5
TGTGCCAGCAGTTACTCGCGGGGGAGAGGTGAGCAGTTCTTC
CASSYSRGRGEQFF
>14|-|-|TRBJ2-1|TRBV6-6
TGTGCCACTCGACGGGAGATGCCCTACAATGAGCAGTTCTTC
CATRREMPYNEQFF
>19|TRBD1|-|TRBJ1-5|TRBV7-9
TGTGCCAGCAGCTCGACGGGAGGGGGCCAATGGATAGGAAATCAGCCCCAGCATTTT
CASSSTGGGQWIGNQPQHF
>14|-|-|TRBJ2-4|TRBV30
TGTGCCTGGAGTGTCCGGGCACCCGGGGAGAACCAGTACTTC
CAWSVRAPGENQYF
>14|TRBD1|-|TRBJ1-3|TRBV6-5
TGTGCCAGCAGTTACCGGACAGGGGTAGGGACCATATATTTT
CASSYRTGVGTIYF
>16|TRBD2|-|TRBJ2-1|TRBV4-1
TGCGCCAGCAGCCAAGAATCTAGCGGGATTTGGAATGAGCAGTTCTTC
CASSQESSGIWNEQFF
>13|-|-|TRBJ1-2|TRBV11-2
TGTGCCAGCAGCCTTGCGGCGAACTATGGCTACACCTTC
CASSLAANYGYTF
>13|-|-|TRBJ1-1|TRBV9
TGTGCCAGCAGCTGGGGGCGGTGGACTGAAGCTTTCTTT
CASSWGRWTEAFF
>15|TRBD1|many|TRBJ2-7|TRBV16
TGTGCCAGCAGCCAACGGACAGGGGTTAGGTACGAGCAGTACTTC
CASSQRTGVRYEQYF
>12|-|-|TRBJ2-7|TRBV5-6
TGTGCCAGCAGCTTGGGAGGGTACGAGCAGTACTTC
CASSLGGYEQYF
>16|-|once|TRBJ2-1|TRBV5-8
TGTGCCAGCAGTCCGGCCGGGGGTCCGTCCTACAATGAGCAGTTCTTC
CASSPAGGPSYNEQFF
>14|-|many|TRBJ2-7|TRBV3-1/TRBV3-2
TGTGCCAGCAGCCAAGTAACTTTCCGTGGCGAGCAGTACTTC
CASSQVTFRGEQYF
>15|-|-|TRBJ2-1|TRBV9
TGTGCCAGCAGCGTAGAGGCCCGGGGAAGAAATGAGCAGTTCTTC
CASSVEARGRNEQFF
>14|TRBD2|-|TRBJ2-3|TRBV28
TGTGCTCTGACAGCGGGAGGGCTGAGAGATACGCAGTATTTT
CALTAGGLRDTQYF
>15|TRBD2|many|TRBJ2-7|TRBV3-1/TRBV3-2
TGTGCCAGCAGCCCGACTAGCGGGAGTTTCAACGAGCAGTACTTC
CASSPTSGSFNEQYF
>17|TRBD2|-|TRBJ2-7|TRBV7-9
TGTGCCAGCAGCGCAGGGACTAGCGGGGGTCTGTCCTACGAGCAGTACTTC
CASSAGTSGGLSYEQYF
>14|-|-|TRBJ1-2|TRBV6-5
TGTGCCAGCAGTTCCCCGGGGAACAACTATGGCTACACCTTC
CASSSPGNNYGYTF
>15|TRBD1|few|TRBJ1-5|TRBV27
TGTGCCAGCAGTCCGCCTCAGGGGGCGGGACAGCCCCAGCATTTT
CASSPPQGAGQPQHF
>12|TRBD1|few|TRBJ2-7|TRBV29-1
TGCAGCGTCCGACAGGGTTCCTACGAGCAGTACTTC
CSVRQGSYEQYF
>14|-|-|TRBJ2-1|TRBV6-5
TGTGCCAGCAGTTACGGGCGCCAATACAATGAGCAGTTCTTC
CASSYGRQYNEQFF